This T cell receptor (beta chain) came from a study of shared clonotypes between healthy human individuals. Study-wide context: Every donor yielded three CD4 naive, three CD4 memory, two CD8 naive and one CD8 memory plate.

Comment on this clone: Its antigen remains unknown. At the DNA level, this CDR3 is encoded by other sequences in the same sample as well.

Findings of the study overall: Relative to clonotypes present in all four donors, those not shared had lower generation probabilities. Inspection by rarefaction showed sorted-subset sequencing to be incomplete despite large depth.

CD4+ cells were split into CD45RA+ naive and CD45RA-negative memory subsets. Data came from immunoSEQ multiplex PCR; TCRdb stores just in-frame clones and leaves some out. The sample records 2 million to 2.5 million clones, about 92% being singletons. The V and J ends lost 4 bases and 4 bases respectively, with 6 bases between them. Per the germline V gene, CDR1 is SGHRS and CDR2 is YFSETQ. CDR3 length: 11 residues. The chain has TRBV5-1 and TRBJ2-7; the D is unclear. The sample consisted of naive CD4+ T cells from PBMCs. Stated subset: CD45RA+ positively selected. The clonotype originates from a young man in good health. Some clones in this sample may be carry-over from other donors' samples. The CDR3 DNA sequence: TGCGCCAGCAGCCCTGGTTACGAGCAGTACTTC. It yields the protein CASSPGYEQYF.